This TCR beta chain was recovered during a study of blood T cell repertoires in COVID-19. Whole-study context: PBMCs, B-cell-depleted T cells, or T cells provided the cDNA or gDNA that made up the material.

The participants were between about 18 and 90 years old and came from about two dozen US areas. Participants' reported clinical history set cohort assignment. Measured with immunoSEQ multiplex PCR; TCRdb has only the in-frame clones, and not every one. Of roughly 250,000 clones in the sample, around 90% were seen once. The V gene's germline CDR1 is KGHSH and CDR2 LQKENI. V lost 3 bases and J lost 1; bases outside the gene matches: 3. The CDR3 consists of 15 residues. The chain couples TRBV18 to TRBJ1-1; 9 bases align to TRBD1. Sequencing used PBMCs or T cells enriched from blood (not recorded which). The sequence came from a woman in her thirties or forties with acute COVID-19. In DNA form, the CDR3 reads TGTGCCAGCTCACCGGCGGGACAGGGGAACACTGAAGCTTTCTTT. The encoded protein is CASSPAGQGNTEAFF.